This record looks at one T cell receptor beta chain sequence and its context. Its antigen is as yet unknown. This specimen belongs to a study of OX40 agonist ivuxolimab in advanced cancers. Study-level points and caveats: Some of the lowest clonal expansion was seen in partial responders at 0.1-3.0 mg/kg. It was not determined which antigens were specifically recognized by the peripheral T cells that had undergone clonal expansion. Relative to CD4+, CD8+ T cells held more expanded clones on average.

Produced via immunoSEQ multiplex PCR; TCRdb's table is partial and in-frame only. The sample has tens of thousands of clones; just over 90% are singletons. The germline V gene encodes CDR1 SNHLY and CDR2 FYNNEI. The CDR3 totals 14 residues. Trimming removed 8 bases at V and 0 bases at J, with 11 bases between. Source: CD4+ or CD8+ T cells sorted from blood, taken in a trial of the OX40 agonist ivuxolimab. The source of this sequence is an adult with an advanced solid tumor such as melanoma, head and neck, liver or kidney cancer. V gene TRBV2 combines with J gene TRBJ1-3; the D is unclear. CDR3 nucleotides: TGTGCCAGCTCGGGAGAAAGCTCTGGAAACACCATATATTTT. Protein sequence: CASSGESSGNTIYF.